The entry that follows covers one T cell receptor beta chain sequence. Germline V lookup: CDR1 LGHNA, CDR2 YNFKEQ. CDR3 length: 17 amino acids. Trimming removed 0 bases at V and 5 bases at J, with 16 bases between. This entry is derived from a study of control samples from healthy donors and cancer patients. This table comes from immunoSEQ multiplex PCR, and its TCRdb copy is limited to in-frame clones, with some not included. The top ten hold about 16% of the sample, which has 78,000 or so clones, roughly 82% seen once. What was sequenced was blood. This TCR derives from a man in his fifties or sixties in good health. The chain joins TRBV4-2 to TRBJ2-2, with a tentative D call TRBD1 (5 bases). CDR3 loop: CASSQDKSTQGTGELFF. Written as DNA, the CDR3 is TGTGCCAGCAGCCAAGATAAAAGTACGCAGGGAACCGGGGAGCTGTTTTTT.